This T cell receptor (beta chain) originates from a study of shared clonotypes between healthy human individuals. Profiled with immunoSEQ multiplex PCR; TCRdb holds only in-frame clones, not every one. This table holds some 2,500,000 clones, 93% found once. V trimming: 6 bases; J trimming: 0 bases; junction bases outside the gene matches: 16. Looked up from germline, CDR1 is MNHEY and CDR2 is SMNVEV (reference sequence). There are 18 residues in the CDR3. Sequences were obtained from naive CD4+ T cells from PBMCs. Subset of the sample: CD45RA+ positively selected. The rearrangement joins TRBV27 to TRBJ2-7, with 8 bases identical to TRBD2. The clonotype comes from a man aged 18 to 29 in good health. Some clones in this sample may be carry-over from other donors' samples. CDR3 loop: CASSRREPTSGYSYEQYF. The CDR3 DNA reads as TGTGCCAGCAGCCGTCGAGAACCCACTAGCGGCTACTCCTACGAGCAGTACTTC.